The clone carrying this T cell receptor beta chain was observed a handful of times. Documented treatment: some 20 received Ad26.COV2.S at low or high dose, single or two shots; about five received placebo; per-sample allocation not given. Day 63 following the first vaccine or placebo injection was when the samples were taken. The data are from a study of Ad26.COV2.S vaccination and SARS-CoV-2 variants. Measured with immunoSEQ multiplex PCR; TCRdb has only the in-frame clones, and not every one. Of 250,000 to 300,000 clones detected, around 87% appear once; the ten largest clones hold under 4%. This TCR was recovered from a person between 18 and 60 years old who received the Ad26.COV2.S COVID-19 vaccine or a placebo. The sample in question was peripheral blood, obtained in a trial of Ad26.COV2.S vaccine versus placebo.

In DNA, the CDR3 is TGTGCCAGCAGCTTAATAATGAATAGCAATCAGCCCCAGCATTTT. It translates to CASSLIMNSNQPQHF. This chain uses TRBV7-6 with TRBJ1-5; D gene unclear. The CDR3 totals 15 residues. The V end lost 2 bases, the J end lost 0 bases, and 8 bases lay between the germline ends. Germline V lookup: CDR1 SGHVS, CDR2 FNYEAQ.